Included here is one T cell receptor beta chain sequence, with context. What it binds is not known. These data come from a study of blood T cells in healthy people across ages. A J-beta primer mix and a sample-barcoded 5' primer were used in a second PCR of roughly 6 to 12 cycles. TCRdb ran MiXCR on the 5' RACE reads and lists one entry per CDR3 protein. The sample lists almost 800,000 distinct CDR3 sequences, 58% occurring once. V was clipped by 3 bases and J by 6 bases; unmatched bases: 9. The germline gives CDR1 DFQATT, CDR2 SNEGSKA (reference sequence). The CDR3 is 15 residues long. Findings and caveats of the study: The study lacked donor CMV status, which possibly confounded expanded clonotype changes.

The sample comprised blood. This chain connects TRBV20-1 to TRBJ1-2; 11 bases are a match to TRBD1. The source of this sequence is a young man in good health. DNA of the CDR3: TGCAGTGCTAGCGCCGGGACAGGGGGATCGAATGGCTACACCTTC. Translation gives CSASAGTGGSNGYTF.